This is a list of T cell receptor beta chains from one sample in a study of a mutant IDH1 vaccine in newly diagnosed glioma. These receptors are not linked to any known antigen. Clones were sequenced by immunoSEQ multiplex PCR, and TCRdb holds only the in-frame ones, with some missing. The table lists tens of thousands of clones, 65% to 85% of them singletons. The sample in question was PBMCs, obtained from a glioma patient whose treatment included an IDH1 peptide vaccine. The receptors shown here come from a young woman with glioma. Each CDR3 is given without its conserved first and last residue. The order of the fields is V gene, J gene, CDR3 protein.

V gene: TRBV2; J gene: TRBJ2-1; CDR3 protein: ASREIDEQF
V gene: TRBV5-1; J gene: TRBJ2-2; CDR3 protein: ASSWVAASNTGELF
V gene: TRBV10-3; J gene: TRBJ1-5; CDR3 protein: AISDGLVNQPQH
V gene: TRBV5-1; J gene: TRBJ2-7; CDR3 protein: ASSLSGYEQY
V gene: TRBV21-1; J gene: TRBJ1-2; CDR3 protein: ASRHRFLDGADYGYT
V gene: TRBV25-1; J gene: TRBJ2-7; CDR3 protein: ASSDPPGGRNEQY
V gene: TRBV6-1; J gene: TRBJ2-7; CDR3 protein: ASSEVVIYEQY
V gene: TRBV4-3; J gene: TRBJ2-7; CDR3 protein: ASSQDYPGPSYEQY
V gene: TRBV25-1; J gene: TRBJ1-3; CDR3 protein: ASSESSGGSGNTIY
V gene: TRBV29-1; J gene: TRBJ1-2; CDR3 protein: SGGRGAGPNGGYT
V gene: TRBV9; J gene: TRBJ2-5; CDR3 protein: ASSVDSGRTETQY
V gene: TRBV10-3; J gene: TRBJ2-1; CDR3 protein: AIRLDRGGYNEQF
V gene: TRBV12-5; J gene: TRBJ1-5; CDR3 protein: ASGSLGYQPQH
V gene: TRBV7-9; J gene: TRBJ1-2; CDR3 protein: ASSLVGANYGYT
V gene: TRBV5-6; J gene: TRBJ1-6; CDR3 protein: ASSLEYRGQPNSPLH
V gene: TRBV5-6; J gene: TRBJ2-7; CDR3 protein: ASSPEKSASSYEQY
V gene: TRBV25-1; J gene: TRBJ2-6; CDR3 protein: ASSESEGTGANVLT
V gene: TRBV4-3; J gene: TRBJ1-1; CDR3 protein: ASSQTGTTIMGAF
V gene: TRBV18; J gene: TRBJ1-3; CDR3 protein: ASSPPGSGNTIY
V gene: TRBV10-3; J gene: TRBJ1-2; CDR3 protein: AISDVGTYYGYT
V gene: TRBV19; J gene: TRBJ1-1; CDR3 protein: ASSIWGMNTEAF
V gene: TRBV27; J gene: TRBJ1-6; CDR3 protein: ASRAQGGKNNSPLH
V gene: TRBV2; J gene: TRBJ1-2; CDR3 protein: ASSERGVGYGYT
V gene: TRBV27; J gene: TRBJ1-5; CDR3 protein: ASSLFAGGSQPQH
V gene: TRBV14; J gene: TRBJ2-3; CDR3 protein: ASSQVSPDTQY
V gene: TRBV5-6; J gene: TRBJ2-7; CDR3 protein: ASSLAGPSNYEQY
V gene: TRBV7-8; J gene: TRBJ1-5; CDR3 protein: ASSASGWVSTTGGYQPQH
V gene: TRBV27; J gene: TRBJ2-7; CDR3 protein: ASSLGGRAGDEQY
V gene: TRBV10-3; J gene: TRBJ2-7; CDR3 protein: AISSPYGSGNDEQY
V gene: TRBV27; J gene: TRBJ2-2; CDR3 protein: ASSWVGRELFTGELF
V gene: TRBV2; J gene: TRBJ2-1; CDR3 protein: ASRASGGAYNEQF
V gene: TRBV2; J gene: TRBJ1-5; CDR3 protein: ASSEVGGAPQH
V gene: TRBV2; J gene: TRBJ1-4; CDR3 protein: ASSDRPGVEKLF
V gene: TRBV11-2; J gene: TRBJ1-2; CDR3 protein: ASTQRLGDNYGYT
V gene: TRBV27; J gene: TRBJ2-7; CDR3 protein: ASSFIGTSGSYEQY
V gene: TRBV19; J gene: TRBJ2-7; CDR3 protein: ASSRGTFGSTYEQY